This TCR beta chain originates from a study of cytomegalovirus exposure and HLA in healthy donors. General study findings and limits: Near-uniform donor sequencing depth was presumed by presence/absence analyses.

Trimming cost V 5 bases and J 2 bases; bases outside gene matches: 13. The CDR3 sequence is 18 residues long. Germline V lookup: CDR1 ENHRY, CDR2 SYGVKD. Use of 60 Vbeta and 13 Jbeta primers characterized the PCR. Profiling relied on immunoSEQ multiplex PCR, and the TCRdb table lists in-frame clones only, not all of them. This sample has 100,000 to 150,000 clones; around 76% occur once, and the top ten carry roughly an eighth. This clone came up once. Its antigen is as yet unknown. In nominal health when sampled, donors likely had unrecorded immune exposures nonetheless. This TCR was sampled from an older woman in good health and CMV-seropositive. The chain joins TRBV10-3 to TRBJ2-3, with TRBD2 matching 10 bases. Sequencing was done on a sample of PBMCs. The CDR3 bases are TGTGCCATCAGTAAATTAGGAGTAGCGGGGGGAGTCACAGATACGCAGTATTTT. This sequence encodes CAISKLGVAGGVTDTQYF.